Each of the 13 T cell receptor beta chains below was sequenced from the same sample in a study of T cell repertoires in cytomegalovirus infection. Which antigens these TCRs recognize remains unknown. TCRdb reprocessed the reads via MiXCR and lists one record per CDR3 protein. The table has about 400,000 distinct CDR3 sequences, around a third seen once. The sequenced sample was cultured PBMCs, obtained from culture after CMV antigen stimulation. These receptors all stem from a human donor in good health (CMV status not recorded). Some clones in this sample may be carry-over from other donors' samples.

This clonotype occurred many times. The chain combines TRBV20-1 with TRBJ2-1; unclear D gene. Germline V CDR1 and CDR2: DFQATT, SNEGSKA (reference sequence). V was clipped by 6 bases and J by 7 bases, with 19 bases between them. The CDR3 consists of 14 residues. The CDR3 nucleotides read TGCAGTGCCAGTATGACTGCTGTCGAGAATGAGCAGTTCTTC. Translated, it gives CSASMTAVENEQFF.

This clonotype occurred a few times. V gene TRBV19 combines with J gene TRBJ2-3; D uncertain. The CDR3 is 13 amino acids. The V gene's germline CDR1 is LNHDA and CDR2 SQIVND (reference sequence). Trimming took off 6 bases at V and 4 bases at J, with 11 bases between the two ends. CDR3 coding DNA: TGTGCCAGTAGGCTAGGCATTGCAGATACGCAGTATTTT. This encodes CASRLGIADTQYF.

The chain combines TRBV28 with TRBJ1-6; possible D gene TRBD1, 5 bases. Germline-derived CDR1 and CDR2 are MDHEN and SYDVKM. This CDR3 spans 16 amino acids. The V end was cut by 8 bases, the J end by 0 bases, with 14 bases between. Here the CDR3 DNA reads TGTGCCAGCGTCTCGACAGAGAGCTCCTATAATTCACCCCTCCACTTT. Its protein is CASVSTESSYNSPLHF. Using reference TRBV28 and TRBJ1-6 for the parts outside the CDR3, the full variable domain is DVKVTQSSRYLVKRTGEKVFLECVQDMDHENMFWYRQDPGLGLRLIYFSYDVKMKEKGDIPEGYSVSREKKERFSLILESASTNQTSMYLCASVSTESSYNSPLHFGNGTRLTVT.

V and J are TRBV29-1 and TRBJ1-2; D perhaps matches TRBD1 (5 bases). CDR1 is SQVTM, CDR2 ANQGSEA, per germline. The CDR3 is 12 amino acids. The V end was cut by 5 bases, the J end by 3 bases, with 10 bases between. CDR3 DNA sequence: TGCAGCGTTCTGACAGAACACTATGGCTACACCTTC. Protein sequence: CSVLTEHYGYTF.

The chain combines TRBV5-5 with TRBJ1-1; no reliable D call. With 4 bases removed from V and 1 base from J, the gap between germline ends came to 14 bases. CDR3 length: 15 amino acids. CDR1 is SGHKS and CDR2 is YYEKEE in the germline V gene (reference sequence). This CDR3 reads CASSPGESGNTEAFF. Here the CDR3 DNA reads TGTGCCAGCAGCCCGGGCGAGAGCGGGAACACTGAAGCTTTCTTT. The full variable domain, completed using reference TRBV5-5 and TRBJ1-1, is DAGVTQSPTHLIKTRGQQVTLRCSPISGHKSVSWYQQVLGQGPQFIFQYYEKEERGRGNFPDRFSARQFPNYSSELNVNALLLGDSALYLCASSPGESGNTEAFFGQGTRLTVV.

This clonotype turned up a few times. The rearrangement links TRBV6-2 or TRBV6-3 to TRBJ2-3; 7 bases fit TRBD2. Germline-derived CDR1 and CDR2 are MNHEY and SVGEGT. The junction had 12 bases not matched to a gene; V was cut back by 5 bases and J by 7 bases. The CDR3 runs 15 residues. Here the CDR3 DNA reads TGTGCCAGCAGTCCCAGCGGGAATTATCGAAATACGCAGTATTTT. It specifies CASSPSGNYRNTQYF.

The chain couples TRBV7-2 to TRBJ1-5; D is unresolved. There are 15 residues in the CDR3. Germline assignment: CDR1 SGHTA and CDR2 FQGNSA. Between the trimmed V and J ends, which lost 1 base and 0 bases, there was a span of 7 bases. CDR3: CASSLGEDSNQPQHF. CDR3 DNA: TGTGCCAGCAGCTTAGGGGAGGATAGCAATCAGCCCCAGCATTTT. The full variable domain, completed using reference TRBV7-2 and TRBJ1-5, is GAGVSQSPSNKVTEKGKDVELRCDPISGHTALYWYRQSLGQGLEFLIYFQGNSAPDKSGLPSDRFSAERTGGSVSTLTIQRTQQEDSAVYLCASSLGEDSNQPQHFGDGTRLSIL.

This clonotype was detected ten times or more. This chain connects TRBV6-1 to TRBJ2-6, with TRBD1 identical over 8 bases. The CDR3 extends over 17 amino acids. Germline V gives CDR1 MNHNS, CDR2 SASEGT. The junction had 7 bases not matched to a gene; V was cut back by 6 bases and J by 0 bases. This CDR3 is CASSRRGRSSGANVLTF. As DNA, the CDR3 is TGTGCCAGCAGCCGCAGGGGGCGGAGCTCTGGGGCCAACGTCCTGACTTTC.

This clonotype was seen repeatedly, ten times or more. The junction differs from germline at one of its ends, possibly a read error. The chain couples TRBV7-2 to TRBJ2-7; no clear D. The CDR3 is made up of 15 amino acids. Germline V CDR1 and CDR2: SGHTA, FQGNSA. This CDR3 reads CASSLDMVGTYEQYF. In nucleotides, the CDR3 is TGTGCCAGCAGTTTAGACATGGTGGGAACCTACGAGCAGTACTTC.

The chain uses TRBV7-2 and TRBJ2-1; unclear D gene. Trimming shortened V by 0 bases and J by 7 bases, and 7 bases separated the two germline ends. Germline CDR1 and CDR2: SGHTA and FQGNSA. The CDR3 covers 13 residues. The CDR3 spells CASSLAQINEQFF. CDR3 sequence (DNA): TGTGCCAGCAGCTTAGCGCAGATAAATGAGCAGTTCTTC.

This clonotype is a singleton in its sample. This chain joins TRBV7-9 and TRBJ1-1; D call uncertain. Deletions cut 0 bases from V and 3 bases from J, with 8 bases between. Germline assignment: CDR1 SEHNR and CDR2 FQNEAQ (reference sequence). CDR3 size: 14 residues. This CDR3 reads CASSLARGYTEAFF. CDR3 bases: TGTGCCAGCAGCTTAGCTCGGGGATACACTGAAGCTTTCTTT. The variable domain in full, with the rest retrieved from reference TRBV7-9 and TRBJ1-1, is DTGVSQNPRHKITKRGQNVTFRCDPISEHNRLYWYRQTLGQGPEFLTYFQNEAQLEKSRLLSDRFSAERPKGSFSTLEIQRTEQGDSAMYLCASSLARGYTEAFFGQGTRLTVV.

The chain recombines TRBV24-1 with TRBJ2-1; 11 bases are shared with TRBD2. This CDR3 comprises 16 residues. With V trimmed by 3 bases and J by 7 bases, 7 bases remained unmatched. Per germline, CDR1 KGHDR and CDR2 SFDVKD. As DNA, the CDR3 is TGTGCCACCAGTGATACGACTAGCGGGAACTGGAATGAGCAGTTCTTC. Translation: CATSDTTSGNWNEQFF.

V and J are TRBV7-2 and TRBJ1-4; 8 nucleotides match TRBD1. The CDR3 has 14 amino acids. With 0 bases clipped from V and 8 bases from J, the junction kept 2 bases outside the gene matches. Germline lookup yields CDR1 SGHTA and CDR2 FQGNSA. The CDR3 here is CASSLAAGGEKLFF. The CDR3 bases are TGTGCCAGCAGCTTAGCGGCAGGGGGCGAAAAACTGTTTTTT.